One and the same sample provided the 10 T cell receptor beta chains below, sequenced in a study of spatial heterogeneity in lung cancer. Study results and caveats: Counts of expanded intratumoral alpha and beta TCRs tracked tumor mutation counts.

Time point defined: sample taken at primary tumor resection. The antigens these receptors bind are not known. TCRdb passed the 5' RACE reads through MiXCR, listing each CDR3 protein once. The data show 15,000 to 20,000 distinct CDR3 sequences, with around 6.5% seen just once and over 3.5% held by the top ten. The material was lung tumor tissue, obtained at surgery. These receptors were obtained from a female donor with early-stage non-small cell lung cancer.

This clonotype was counted between two and nine times. This chain uses TRBV5-1 with TRBJ2-2; D assignment may be TRBD1 or TRBD2 (6 bases each). The CDR3 consists of 20 residues. CDR1 is SGHRS and CDR2 is YFSETQ in the germline V gene. Trimming left V 5 bases short and J 0 bases short, with 26 bases between. This CDR3 reads CASRQRGNRADYANTGELFF. The CDR3 region has the DNA TGCGCCAGCAGGCAAAGGGGGAATCGAGCGGACTACGCGAACACCGGGGAGCTGTTTTTT. The whole variable domain, remainder taken from reference TRBV5-1 and TRBJ2-2, is KAGVTQTPRYLIKTRGQQVTLSCSPISGHRSVSWYQQTPGQGLQFLFEYFSETQRNKGNFPGRFSGRQFSNSRSEMNVSTLELGDSALYLCASRQRGNRADYANTGELFFGEGSRLTVL.

This clonotype was seen repeatedly, ten times or more. V is TRBV7-2 and J is TRBJ1-4; weak D call: TRBD1 (6 bases). CDR3 size: 16 residues. CDR1 is SGHTA, CDR2 FQGNSA, per germline. V was shortened by 5 bases and J by 1 base, with 14 bases between the two germline ends. As DNA, the CDR3 is TGTGCCAGCAGCCTCGCCGGGGGCGGAACTAATGAAAAACTGTTTTTT. The encoded protein is CASSLAGGGTNEKLFF.

This clonotype is medium-sized within its sample. This chain joins TRBV9 and TRBJ1-6; 8 nucleotides match TRBD1. J was trimmed by 8 bases and V by 4 bases; bases with no gene match: 8. CDR1 and CDR2 from the germline V gene are SGDLS and YYNGEE. CDR3 length equals 15 residues. CDR3 residues: CASSPGTGGDSPLHF. CDR3 DNA: TGTGCCAGCAGCCCCGGGACAGGCGGCGATTCACCCCTCCACTTT.

This clonotype was seen ten or more times. This CDR3 reads CASSHTGGDGNTIYF. The CDR3 DNA follows: TGTGCCAGTAGTCATACAGGGGGCGATGGAAACACCATATATTTT. This chain uses TRBV19 with TRBJ1-3; the match to TRBD1 covers 9 bases. Trimming took 5 bases from V and 3 from J; bases not matched to a gene: 5. Germline assignment: CDR1 LNHDA and CDR2 SQIVND (reference sequence). The CDR3 is 15 residues long.

The table lists this clonotype with many counts. This chain uses TRBV5-4 with TRBJ1-5; no definite D call. This CDR3 spans 14 amino acids. The germline V gene encodes CDR1 SGHNT and CDR2 YYREEE (reference sequence). Trimming stripped 1 base from V and 3 bases from J, with 8 bases between. The CDR3 sequence: CASSLWANNQPQHF. CDR3 nucleotide sequence: TGTGCCAGCAGCTTGTGGGCAAACAATCAGCCCCAGCATTTT. The complete variable domain, with remaining parts taken from reference TRBV5-4 and TRBJ1-5, reads ETGVTQSPTHLIKTRGQQVTLRCSSQSGHNTVSWYQQALGQGPQFIFQYYREEENGRGNFPPRFSGLQFPNYSSELNVNALELDDSALYLCASSLWANNQPQHFGDGTRLSIL.

In this sample, this clonotype turned up many times. The genes are TRBV6-5 and TRBJ1-1; D is perhaps TRBD1 (5 bases). This CDR3 has 16 amino acids. Germline assignment: CDR1 MNHEY and CDR2 SVGAGI. V lost 1 base and J lost 4, with 16 bases in between. In DNA, the CDR3 is TGTGCCAGCAGTTACTTGTCTGGGGGAAGGAGCACTGAAGCTTTCTTT. Protein: CASSYLSGGRSTEAFF.

This clonotype was counted ten times or more. V usage is TRBV5-4 and J usage is TRBJ2-3, with D possibly matching TRBD1 (6 bases). Germline CDR1 is SGHNT and CDR2 is YYREEE (reference sequence). V lost 6 bases and J lost 2, with 22 bases in between. The CDR3 consists of 17 residues. CDR3 loop: CASTLWGRAGDTDTQYF. CDR3 nucleotide sequence: TGTGCCAGCACCTTATGGGGGCGGGCAGGAGACACAGATACGCAGTATTTT.

This clonotype occurred many times. The chain has TRBV7-6 and TRBJ2-7, with TRBD1 as a possible D gene (6 bases). The germline V gene has CDR1 SGHVS and CDR2 FNYEAQ. V was shortened by 3 bases and J by 3 bases, with 9 bases between the two germline ends. The CDR3 covers 13 residues. This chain's CDR3 is CASSFGTFYEQYF. The CDR3 DNA follows: TGTGCCAGCAGCTTCGGGACATTCTACGAGCAGTACTTC.

This clonotype came up a few times. The chain uses TRBV7-2 and TRBJ2-5, with a tentative D call TRBD2 (5 bases). The CDR3 covers 13 residues. Per the germline V gene, CDR1 is SGHTA and CDR2 is FQGNSA. Trimming removed 1 base from V and 7 bases from J, with 10 bases in between. In nucleotides, the CDR3 is TGTGCCAGCAGCTTAGGCCAGGAGGCGACCCAGTACTTC. Its translation is CASSLGQEATQYF.

This clonotype was recorded many times. This chain joins TRBV28 and TRBJ2-5, with 13 bases matching TRBD2. Germline CDR1 MDHEN, CDR2 SYDVKM. This CDR3 contains 15 residues. The V segment lost 5 bases and the J segment 3 bases; nucleotides outside the gene matches: 3. CDR3 loop: CASSIGLAGEETQYF. The DNA of the CDR3 is TGTGCCAGCAGTATAGGACTAGCGGGAGAAGAGACCCAGTACTTC.